The clone carrying this T cell receptor beta chain is medium-sized. Its antigen is still unknown. Template input was genomic DNA from bulk tumor (roughly 630 ng per sample). Several biopsies per primary tumor, spaced far apart, were taken during surgery. The study enrolled patients with untreated, newly diagnosed non-small cell lung cancer who underwent curative surgery. Patients with newly diagnosed non-small cell lung cancer who underwent surgery with curative intent served as donors. Multiplex PCR amplified TCR beta CDR3 with 32 V and 13 J primers. TCRdb processed the multiplex PCR reads anew with MiXCR; each CDR3 protein has one entry. In the table there are some 30,000 distinct CDR3 sequences, around 30% of which are singletons. The data belong to a study of immune heterogeneity within non-small cell lung tumors. Deletions cut 5 bases from V and 6 bases from J, with 17 bases between. The CDR3 loop spans 14 amino acids.

Study results and limitations: Individual patients mostly differed in their high-frequency T-cell receptor beta clonotypes. The correlation between local T-cell clonality and local tumor mutational burden was positive, moderate in strength and statistically significant, with R around 0.36. Both recurring identical dominant CDR3 beta clonotypes and site-unique high-frequency clones were observed across tumor sites within a patient.

The material sequenced was lung tumor tissue. This sequence was found in a man aged 40-55 years with non-small cell lung cancer. J is TRBJ2-7 and V is TRBV12-3 or TRBV12-4; D ambiguous. The CDR3 is CASSGSARASEQYF. Written as DNA, the CDR3 is TGTGCCAGCAGTGGGTCGGCGCGAGCCTCCGAGCAGTACTTC.